The 15 T cell receptor beta chains below all came from one sample that was sequenced in a study of blood T cell repertoires in COVID-19. The table came from immunoSEQ multiplex PCR; TCRdb's copy has only in-frame clones and leaves some out. The data contain 300,000 to 450,000 clones, roughly nine tenths of them singletons. The source material was peripheral blood. These receptors were collected from a woman aged 25 to 39 with COVID-19, enrolled during active disease.

The J gene is TRBJ1-1, the V gene TRBV9; D uncertain. Per germline, CDR1 SGDLS and CDR2 YYNGEE. The CDR3 extends over 16 amino acids. V was trimmed by 0 bases and J by 4 bases, leaving 16 bases between them. The CDR3: CASSVAMGAMGTEAFF. The CDR3 DNA follows: TGTGCCAGCAGCGTAGCTATGGGAGCAATGGGCACTGAAGCTTTCTTT.

The V call is TRBV27, the J call TRBJ2-3; TRBD2 aligns across 11 bases. The CDR3 extends over 17 amino acids. Trimming took 3 bases from V and 2 from J; bases not matched to a gene: 7. Germline V gene data show CDR1 as MNHEY and CDR2 as SMNVEV (reference sequence). For the CDR3, the DNA is TGTGCCAGCAGTTTCCCCCGACTAGCGGGGTCCACAGATACGCAGTATTTT. Translation gives CASSFPRLAGSTDTQYF.

The chain uses TRBV24-1 and TRBJ2-7, with TRBD1 as a possible D gene (6 bases). V lost 6 bases, J lost 2 bases, and 13 bases lay in between. The CDR3 extends over 14 amino acids. Germline V gives CDR1 KGHDR, CDR2 SFDVKD. CDR3 sequence reads: CATSRPRDTYEQYV. The CDR3 bases are TGTGCCACCAGTCGTCCCAGGGACACCTACGAGCAGTACGTC.

This chain links TRBV27 with TRBJ2-4; D is perhaps TRBD2 (6 bases). Germline CDR1 and CDR2: MNHEY and SMNVEV (reference sequence). This CDR3 has 16 amino acids. Trimming pared 6 bases from V and 1 base from J, leaving 16 bases between. CDR3 sequence: CASSPGLLAAKNIQYF. In DNA form, the CDR3 reads TGTGCCAGCAGCCCGGGACTCCTTGCGGCCAAAAACATTCAGTACTTC.

V and J are TRBV5-4 and TRBJ2-3; D possibly corresponds to TRBD2 (6 bases). In germline, CDR1 is SGHNT, CDR2 YYREEE (reference sequence). Trimming took 4 bases from V and 0 from J, leaving 18 bases between them. The CDR3 extends over 17 amino acids. The CDR3, as DNA: TGTGCCAGCAGCAGAAGACTAGAACGGACTAGCACAGATACGCAGTATTTT. It encodes CASSRRLERTSTDTQYF.

The chain carries TRBV7-9 and TRBJ2-1, with 11 bases that match TRBD2. Germline CDR1 SEHNR, CDR2 FQNEAQ (reference sequence). The CDR3 covers 18 residues. J lost 6 bases, V lost 1 base, and 11 bases had no gene match. The CDR3 DNA follows: TGTGCCAGCAGCTTAGGACTAGCGGGACCCCGAAAGGGCAATGAGCAGTTCTTC. Its protein product is CASSLGLAGPRKGNEQFF.

This clone was observed a handful of times. V is TRBV5-1 and J is TRBJ1-3, with D possibly being TRBD1 (5 bases). This CDR3 region has 17 residues. V dropped 3 bases and J dropped 0 bases, with 16 bases sitting between them. The germline gives CDR1 SGHRS, CDR2 YFSETQ. CDR3 sequence: CASSSNSEGHSGNTIYF. The CDR3 DNA is TGCGCCAGCAGCTCAAATTCGGAGGGGCACTCTGGAAACACCATATATTTT.

The gene calls are TRBV12-3 or TRBV12-4 and TRBJ1-5, with 7 bases fitting TRBD1. V shed 6 bases, J shed 4 bases, and the junction held 3 bases outside the gene matches. The CDR3 has 13 residues. DNA for the CDR3: TGTGCCAGCAGCACACAGGGGAATCAGCCCCAGCATTTT. Protein product: CASSTQGNQPQHF.

The chain employs TRBV7-2 and TRBJ2-7, with 8 bases fitting TRBD1. V was clipped by 3 bases and J by 4 bases; unmatched bases: 2. The CDR3 contains 13 residues. Looked up from germline, CDR1 is SGHTA and CDR2 is FQGNSA. The CDR3 loop reads CASSFQGAYEQYF. Written as DNA, the CDR3 is TGTGCCAGCAGCTTCCAGGGGGCGTACGAGCAGTACTTC. Supplemented by reference TRBV7-2 and TRBJ2-7, the full variable domain reads GAGVSQSPSNKVTEKGKDVELRCDPISGHTALYWYRQSLGQGLEFLIYFQGNSAPDKSGLPSDRFSAERTGGSVSTLTIQRTQQEDSAVYLCASSFQGAYEQYFGPGTRLTVT.

The genes are TRBV7-9 and TRBJ1-4; no definite D call. The V and J ends lost 5 bases and 0 bases respectively, with 7 bases between them. CDR1 is SEHNR, CDR2 FQNEAQ, per germline (reference sequence). This CDR3 is built from 14 residues. The CDR3 nucleotides are TGTGCCAGCAGCCCACACGCAACTAATGAAAAACTGTTTTTT. Its protein product is CASSPHATNEKLFF. The full variable domain, completed using reference TRBV7-9 and TRBJ1-4, is DTGVSQNPRHKITKRGQNVTFRCDPISEHNRLYWYRQTLGQGPEFLTYFQNEAQLEKSRLLSDRFSAERPKGSFSTLEIQRTEQGDSAMYLCASSPHATNEKLFFGSGTQLSVL.

Of note for this clone: The sample contains more than one DNA sequence encoding this CDR3. The rearrangement links TRBV4-3 to TRBJ1-1; 11 positions agree with TRBD1. This CDR3 contains 15 residues. Looked up from germline, CDR1 is LGHNA and CDR2 is YSLEER. V gave up 6 bases and J gave up 1 base; unmatched junction bases: 4. The CDR3, as DNA: TGCGCCAGCAGTCTCGGGACAGGGGGGAACACTGAAGCTTTCTTT. Amino acid sequence: CASSLGTGGNTEAFF.

This chain uses TRBV28 with TRBJ2-3, with 8 nucleotides matching TRBD1. Germline loops: CDR1 MDHEN, CDR2 SYDVKM. Unmatched junction bases numbered 11, after V lost 3 bases and J lost 3 bases. This CDR3 region has 17 residues. CDR3 DNA sequence: TGTGCCAGCAGTTTTTGGCCAGGGGGCGTTGGGACAGATACGCAGTATTTT. This translates into CASSFWPGGVGTDTQYF.

The rearrangement links TRBV19 to TRBJ2-1; 13 positions match TRBD2. Germline CDR1 and CDR2: LNHDA and SQIVND (reference sequence). The CDR3 extends over 16 amino acids. V lost 8 bases to trimming and J lost 6 bases; unmatched junction nucleotides: 10. DNA of the CDR3: TGTGCCAGTGGTGGACTAGCGGGAGACAAGGGCAATGAGCAGTTCTTC. Its protein is CASGGLAGDKGNEQFF.

This clone appeared many times. This rearrangement joins TRBV27 to TRBJ2-1; a possible D gene is TRBD2 (5 bases). Germline V gene data show CDR1 as MNHEY and CDR2 as SMNVEV (reference sequence). With 2 bases removed from V and 4 bases from J, the gap between germline ends came to 21 bases. This CDR3 region has 18 residues. The CDR3 nucleotides read TGTGCCAGCAGTTTAGACCCCGGAGGCCCGCGCCGATACAATGAGCAGTTCTTC. This codes for CASSLDPGGPRRYNEQFF.

The rearrangement uses TRBV2 and TRBJ1-6, with a possible D match to TRBD1 (5 bases). Deletions cut 3 bases from V and 3 bases from J, with 6 bases between. The CDR3 runs to 14 residues. The V gene's germline CDR1 is SNHLY and CDR2 FYNNEI. As DNA, the CDR3 is TGTGCCAGCAGTGATCAGGGCTATAATTCACCCCTCCACTTT. Protein product: CASSDQGYNSPLHF.